Following are 30 T cell receptor beta chains from one sample sequenced in a study of blood T cell repertoires in COVID-19. The table came from immunoSEQ multiplex PCR; TCRdb's copy has only in-frame clones and leaves some out. The sample lists approximately 190,000 clones; more than 70% were seen once. The sample taken for sequencing was peripheral blood. The receptors were gathered from a middle-aged woman who had recovered from COVID-19.

The chain links TRBV29-1 to TRBJ2-7; perhaps TRBD2 as D (7 bases). The germline V and J ends were trimmed by 0 bases and 1 base, with 19 bases remaining between them. The CDR3 runs to 17 residues. The germline gives CDR1 SQVTM, CDR2 ANQGSEA. The CDR3 loop reads CSVEDNINEGGSYEQYF. The CDR3 DNA follows: TGCAGCGTTGAAGATAATATAAATGAGGGGGGGTCCTACGAGCAGTACTTC.

V gene TRBV5-1 combines with J gene TRBJ2-5; weak D call: TRBD2 (6 bases). Between the trimmed V and J ends, which lost 0 bases and 2 bases, there was a span of 17 bases. Germline loops: CDR1 SGHRS, CDR2 YFSETQ. The length of the CDR3 is 17 residues. CDR3 nucleotides: TGCGCCAGCAGCTTGGATCCCGGGGGACTGGGACAAGAGACCCAGTACTTC. Translating it yields CASSLDPGGLGQETQYF.

The genes are TRBV5-1 and TRBJ2-2; 10 bases are shared with TRBD2. V lost 4 bases to trimming and J lost 5 bases; unmatched junction nucleotides: 14. Germline loops: CDR1 SGHRS, CDR2 YFSETQ. CDR3 length equals 18 residues. CDR3 region: CASSPWSLAGAGTGELFF. The CDR3 region has the DNA TGCGCCAGCAGCCCATGGAGTCTAGCGGGAGCAGGTACCGGGGAGCTGTTTTTT.

The J gene is TRBJ1-1, the V gene TRBV2, with unresolved D. Germline V lookup: CDR1 SNHLY, CDR2 FYNNEI. This CDR3 is built from 13 residues. V was shortened by 6 bases and J by 2 bases, with 10 bases between the two germline ends. The CDR3 DNA reads TGTGCCAGCAGGATGGACTTCAACACTGAAGCTTTCTTT. It yields the protein CASRMDFNTEAFF.

This clone was counted a few times. The CDR3 spells CASSPARGASYGYTF. For the CDR3, the DNA is TGTGCCAGCAGTCCCGCCCGGGGGGCTTCCTATGGCTACACCTTC. This rearrangement joins TRBV28 to TRBJ1-2, with D possibly matching TRBD1 (6 bases). The length of the CDR3 is 15 residues. V shed 5 bases and J shed 4 bases, with 17 bases lying between them. The germline V gene has CDR1 MDHEN and CDR2 SYDVKM.

This clone is a singleton in its sample. V is TRBV10-2 and J is TRBJ2-1, with TRBD1 identical over 9 bases. This CDR3 is 15 amino acids long. With 5 bases clipped from V and 4 bases from J, the junction kept 6 bases outside the gene matches. Germline assignment: CDR1 WSHSY and CDR2 SAAADI. CDR3 region: CASSSGTGRYNEQFF. The CDR3 DNA reads TGCGCCAGCAGTTCCGGGACAGGGCGGTACAATGAGCAGTTCTTC.

The chain couples TRBV2 to TRBJ2-5, with a tentative D call TRBD1 (6 bases). Germline CDR1 and CDR2: SNHLY and FYNNEI. The CDR3 sequence is 15 residues long. V was cut by 2 bases and J by 0 bases, with 10 bases left in between. CDR3 residues: CASSERGSYQETQYF. Written as DNA, the CDR3 is TGTGCCAGCAGTGAAAGGGGGTCGTACCAAGAGACCCAGTACTTC.

V and J are TRBV5-4 and TRBJ2-2; D is uncertain. Germline V gene lookup returns CDR1 SGHNT and CDR2 YYREEE (reference sequence). Trimming took off 10 bases at V and 3 bases at J, with 13 bases between the two ends. The CDR3 has 13 amino acids. CDR3 amino acids: CALTKEDTGELFF. The CDR3 DNA is TGTGCCCTAACAAAAGAGGACACCGGGGAGCTGTTTTTT.

This sequence joins TRBV2 and TRBJ2-1; 8 bases are shared with TRBD2. Per the germline V gene, CDR1 is SNHLY and CDR2 is FYNNEI. The CDR3 totals 15 residues. Trimming removed 4 bases from V and 4 bases from J; junction bases left unmatched: 6. As DNA, the CDR3 is TGTGCCAGCAGTGGCAGCGGGAGTAGGTACAATGAGCAGTTCTTC. It specifies CASSGSGSRYNEQFF.

This rearrangement joins TRBV7-2 to TRBJ1-2, with a possible D match to TRBD1 (6 bases). This CDR3 spans 16 amino acids. The V gene lost 2 bases and the J gene lost 4 bases, with 17 bases spanning the gap. The germline V gene has CDR1 SGHTA and CDR2 FQGNSA. In DNA form, the CDR3 reads TGTGCCAGCAGCTTATTTGCAGGGGCGCAGGTCTATGGCTACACCTTC. Translation: CASSLFAGAQVYGYTF.

This clone was seen only once. V gene TRBV6-2 or TRBV6-3 combines with J gene TRBJ1-5; 7 nucleotides match TRBD1. With V trimmed by 5 bases and J by 0 bases, 7 bases remained unmatched. This CDR3 is 16 amino acids long. CDR1 is MNHEY and CDR2 is SVGEGT in the germline V gene. CDR3 nucleotides: TGTGCCAGCAGTACGGGACAGTCCTATAGCAATCAGCCCCAGCATTTT. Its protein is CASSTGQSYSNQPQHF.

This clone appeared a single time. This rearrangement joins TRBV9 to TRBJ1-3; D remains unclear. Germline V CDR1 and CDR2: SGDLS, YYNGEE. Between the trimmed V and J ends, which lost 0 bases and 0 bases, there was a span of 7 bases. The CDR3 runs 15 residues. CDR3: CASSVDGSSGNTIYF. CDR3 DNA: TGTGCCAGCAGCGTAGATGGCAGCTCTGGAAACACCATATATTTT.

The V and J genes are TRBV28 and TRBJ2-2; 10 bases line up with TRBD2. CDR1 and CDR2 (germline): MDHEN, SYDVKM. This CDR3 has 17 residues. J gave up 4 bases and V 2 bases, and 7 bases lay outside the gene matches. The CDR3 DNA sequence: TGTGCCAGCAGTTTACTTGGACTAGCGGCTCTCACCGGGGAGCTGTTTTTT. It translates to CASSLLGLAALTGELFF.

This sequence joins TRBV19 and TRBJ2-7; the D is unclear. CDR1 is LNHDA, CDR2 SQIVND, per germline (reference sequence). The CDR3 has 13 amino acids. V lost 1 base and J 6 bases, leaving 10 bases between the germline ends. CDR3 region: CASSIVAPSEQYF. The CDR3 nucleotides read TGTGCCAGTAGTATAGTGGCTCCCTCCGAGCAGTACTTC.

The rearrangement joins TRBV15 to TRBJ1-5; 7 bases fit TRBD1. Trimming at V came to 4 bases and at J to 5 bases, leaving 20 bases not matched to a gene. Germline CDR1 reads LNHNV; CDR2 reads YYDKDF (reference sequence). CDR3 length: 19 residues. The CDR3 nucleotides are TGTGCCACCAGCAAAGTTTCCGGAGTCGGGACAGCTCATTATCAGCCCCAGCATTTT. Translated, it gives CATSKVSGVGTAHYQPQHF.

In DNA form, the CDR3 reads TGTGCCTGGAGTGTACAGATTGGCTACACCTTC. This gives the protein CAWSVQIGYTF. The genes are TRBV30 and TRBJ1-2; D call uncertain. The V gene's germline CDR1 is GTSNPN and CDR2 SVGIG (reference sequence). The length of the CDR3 is 11 residues. V was clipped by 0 bases and J by 7 bases, with 6 bases between them.

The chain employs TRBV6-1 and TRBJ2-2; unclear D gene. Trimming removed 3 bases from V and 1 base from J, with 6 bases in between. The CDR3 contains 14 residues. Germline V gene sequence: CDR1 MNHNS, CDR2 SASEGT. CDR3 DNA sequence: TGTGCCAGCAGTGAGTCAGGGAACACCGGGGAGCTGTTTTTT. Encoded protein: CASSESGNTGELFF.

In this sample, this clone turned up once. The rearrangement joins TRBV5-1 to TRBJ2-3; TRBD2 matches 8 bases. CDR1 is SGHRS and CDR2 is YFSETQ in the germline V gene. With 4 bases clipped from V and 5 bases from J, the junction kept 6 bases outside the gene matches. CDR3 length equals 14 residues. The CDR3 DNA sequence: TGCGCCAGCAGCGTAGGACTAGCAGGAGATACGCAGTATTTT. This codes for CASSVGLAGDTQYF.

The chain uses TRBV4-3 and TRBJ1-2; D call uncertain. Germline loops: CDR1 LGHNA, CDR2 YSLEER. V was shortened by 0 bases and J by 0 bases, with 11 bases between the two germline ends. CDR3 length equals 16 residues. The CDR3 loop reads CASSQDVGSSNYGYTF. As DNA, the CDR3 is TGCGCCAGCAGCCAAGATGTAGGGAGCTCTAACTATGGCTACACCTTC.

The CDR3 region is CASSPGLADNNEQFF. CDR3 nucleotide sequence: TGTGCCAGCAGCCCGGGACTAGCGGACAACAATGAGCAGTTCTTC. The rearrangement uses TRBV13 and TRBJ2-1, with 11 bases that match TRBD2. The CDR3 runs to 15 residues. The V and J ends lost 5 bases and 5 bases, in that order; junction bases with no gene match: 5. Looked up from germline, CDR1 is PRHDT and CDR2 is FYEKMQ (reference sequence).

This chain connects TRBV5-5 to TRBJ1-2; TRBD1 might be the D (5 bases). Looked up from germline, CDR1 is SGHKS and CDR2 is YYEKEE (reference sequence). With 0 bases removed from V and 8 bases from J, the gap between germline ends came to 8 bases. The CDR3 is 12 residues long. The CDR3 spells CASSLARGGYTF. CDR3 nucleotides: TGTGCCAGCAGCTTGGCTAGGGGCGGCTACACCTTC.

The chain joins TRBV29-1 to TRBJ1-1; 9 bases align to TRBD1. The CDR3 has 13 residues. CDR1 and CDR2 from the germline V gene are SQVTM and ANQGSEA. The junction had 6 bases not matched to a gene; V was cut back by 4 bases and J by 6 bases. CDR3 sequence: CSVVRDRGAEAFF. In nucleotides, the CDR3 is TGCAGCGTTGTACGAGACAGGGGGGCTGAAGCTTTCTTT.

This chain connects TRBV2 to TRBJ2-1; 10 bases match TRBD1. From germline, CDR1 is SNHLY and CDR2 FYNNEI. Trimming took 6 bases from V and 15 from J; bases not matched to a gene: 5. The CDR3 sequence is 11 residues long. The CDR3 coding sequence is TGTGCCAGCAGATGGGACAGGGGCTCGTTCTTC. Translation: CASRWDRGSFF. Filled out from reference TRBV2 and TRBJ2-1, the complete variable domain reads EPEVTQTPSHQVTQMGQEVILRCVPISNHLYFYWYRQILGQKVEFLVSFYNNEISEKSEIFDDQFSVERPDGSNFTLKIRSTKLEDSAMYFCASRWDRGSFFGPGTRLTVL.

The chain has TRBV7-3 and TRBJ2-3; D call uncertain. The V end was cut by 2 bases, the J end by 6 bases, with 9 bases between. This CDR3 region has 13 residues. Germline assignment: CDR1 SGHTA and CDR2 FQGTGA. The CDR3 DNA sequence: TGTGCCAGCAGCTTAGAGAAGAAGGATACGCAGTATTTT. Amino acids: CASSLEKKDTQYF.

The chain uses TRBV5-4 and TRBJ2-3; TRBD2 matches 9 bases. CDR1 and CDR2 from the germline V gene are SGHNT and YYREEE (reference sequence). The trim removed 2 bases at V and 2 bases at J, leaving 3 bases unmatched. The CDR3 runs 15 residues. The CDR3 DNA reads TGTGCCAGCAGCTTCGCGGGAGGGATCACAGATACGCAGTATTTT. Amino acids: CASSFAGGITDTQYF.

This chain joins TRBV27 and TRBJ2-2, with TRBD2 matching over 11 bases. V lost 1 base, J lost 3 bases, and 1 base stayed unmatched. Germline values: CDR1 MNHEY, CDR2 SMNVEV (reference sequence). The CDR3 length is 16 residues. CDR3 DNA: TGTGCCAGCAGTTTATTTAGCGGGAGGGACACCGGGGAGCTGTTTTTT. As protein: CASSLFSGRDTGELFF.

The chain recombines TRBV4-2 with TRBJ2-2; 10 bases are a match to TRBD2. The CDR3 contains 16 residues. Per germline, CDR1 LGHNA and CDR2 YNFKEQ. Germline trimming cut 4 bases from V and 5 bases from J; bases unmatched to any gene: 7. DNA for the CDR3: TGTGCCAGCAGCCGCCCCCCGGGACTAGCGACCGGGGAGCTGTTTTTT. It codes for CASSRPPGLATGELFF.

V is TRBV6-5 and J is TRBJ2-3; 8 bases are shared with TRBD2. The CDR3 spans 15 residues. V lost 3 bases and J lost 0; bases outside the gene matches: 2. The germline gives CDR1 MNHEY, CDR2 SVGAGI. The DNA of the CDR3 is TGTGCCAGCAGTTATAGCGGGACTAGCACAGATACGCAGTATTTT. It translates to CASSYSGTSTDTQYF.

The chain uses TRBV24-1 and TRBJ2-3, with D possibly matching TRBD2 (5 bases). The CDR3 extends over 14 amino acids. Per germline, CDR1 KGHDR and CDR2 SFDVKD. Between the trimmed V and J ends, which lost 3 bases and 5 bases, there was a span of 11 bases. In DNA, the CDR3 is TGTGCCACCAGTGATAGGGCTAGCCAAGATACGCAGTATTTT. Residues: CATSDRASQDTQYF.

V and J are TRBV2 and TRBJ1-6; no definite D call. Germline V gene sequence: CDR1 SNHLY, CDR2 FYNNEI. This CDR3 is built from 16 residues. Trimming took off 4 bases at V and 4 bases at J, with 14 bases between the two ends. The chain's CDR3 is CASSGSPTGYNSPLHF. The CDR3 nucleotides read TGTGCCAGCAGTGGTTCGCCGACTGGTTATAATTCACCCCTCCACTTT.